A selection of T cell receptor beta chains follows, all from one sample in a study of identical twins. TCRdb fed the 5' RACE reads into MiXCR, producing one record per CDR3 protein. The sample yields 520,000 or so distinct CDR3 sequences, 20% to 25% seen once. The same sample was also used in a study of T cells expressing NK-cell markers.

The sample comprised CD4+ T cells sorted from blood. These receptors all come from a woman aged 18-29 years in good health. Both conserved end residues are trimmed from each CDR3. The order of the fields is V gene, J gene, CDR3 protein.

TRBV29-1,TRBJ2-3,SASVITDTQY
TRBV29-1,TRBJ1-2,SAESVGQGYYGYT
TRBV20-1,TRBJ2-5,SARGDKAGREQETQY
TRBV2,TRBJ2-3,ASSQRRQGAGDTQY
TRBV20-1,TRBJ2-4,SARKGGTKNIQY
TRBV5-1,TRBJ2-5,ASSILPETQY
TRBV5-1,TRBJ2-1,ASSLEGGGAYEQF
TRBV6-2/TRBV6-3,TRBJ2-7,ASRTASGTAREQY
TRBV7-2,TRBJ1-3,ASSFRENTIY
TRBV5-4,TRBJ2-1,ASSLREGRQF
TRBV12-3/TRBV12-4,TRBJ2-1,ASSLMWGTDNEQF
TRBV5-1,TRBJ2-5,ASGDRVGETQY
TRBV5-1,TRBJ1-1,ASSLVQRDTEAF
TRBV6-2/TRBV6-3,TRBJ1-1,ASRSLGQGFEAF
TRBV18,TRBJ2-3,ASSPLAAGPTDTQY
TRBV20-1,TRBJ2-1,SASTSGGAYNEQF
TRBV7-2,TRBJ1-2,ASSLGDRNYGYT
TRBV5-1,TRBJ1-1,ASRRRIEAEAF
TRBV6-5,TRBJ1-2,ASGRPGYGYT
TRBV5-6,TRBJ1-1,ASSKIGGFNTEAF
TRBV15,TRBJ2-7,ATGGIEYEQY
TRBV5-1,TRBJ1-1,ASSLEGTPGIEAF
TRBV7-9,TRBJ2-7,AMGRGGLYEQY
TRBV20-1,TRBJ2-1,SASSQGGLGNEQF
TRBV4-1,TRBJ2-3,ASSQRWTVTSTDTQY
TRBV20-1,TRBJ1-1,SATGTGPNTEAF
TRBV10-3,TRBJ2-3,AISGDHGTDTQY
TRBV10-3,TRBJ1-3,AISGVDTGNTIY
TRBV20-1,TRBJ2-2,SAPSPIAGAGELF
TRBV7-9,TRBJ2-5,ASSVYRGKEETQY
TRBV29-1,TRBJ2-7,SARSPREQY
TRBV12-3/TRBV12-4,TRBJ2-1,ASKGGGTSGPSYNEQF
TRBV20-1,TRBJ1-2,SARDFGTYGYT
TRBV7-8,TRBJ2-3,ASSSFAGYPDTQY
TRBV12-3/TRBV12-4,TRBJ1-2,ATSRQGAVYGYT
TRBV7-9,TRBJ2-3,ASSLVSGTLTDTQY